This T cell receptor beta chain comes out of a study of T cells in Graves' hyperthyroidism and ophthalmopathy (dated by TCRdb to about 2019). Notes on the research overall: TCR V-J signatures able to tell the groups apart were searched for in a discovery cohort of approximately 95 patients, of whom under 45 had Graves' ophthalmopathy and 57 had stable Graves' hyperthyroidism. An independent validation cohort of around 20 hyperthyroidism patients and over 15 patients who later progressed to ophthalmopathy tested prospective prediction of ophthalmopathy. The roughly 100 discovery patients were randomly divided into training and test sets at a 7:3 ratio. The study also compared thyroid tissue and blood T-cell repertoires from five or six Graves' hyperthyroidism patients. After blood sampling, hyperthyroidism patients were treated with methimazole at a starting dose of 30 mg daily, and ophthalmopathy patients were treated with high-dose intravenous methylprednisolone. The paper describes TCR Vbeta CDR3 sequencing of fewer than 150 peripheral blood samples, made up of about 40 ophthalmopathy patients, roughly 72 hyperthyroidism patients and 17 progressor patients. Broad study findings and their caveats: Blood samples also contained most of the expanded thyroid clonotypes (frequency above 0.001), which suggests that blood repertoires may reflect thyroid immune responses. In validation, progression to ophthalmopathy was predicted by the model with about 70% sensitivity and roughly 72% specificity, a median of approximately 6.5 months before onset. Ophthalmopathy was separated from stable hyperthyroidism by a 13 V-J signature model, with approximately 85% sensitivity and around 81% specificity obtained in cross-validation and 80%/75% obtained in testing. Sample size was not statistically predetermined, and blinding of investigators to group allocation was not performed.

Amplification of TCR beta CDR3 regions was carried out from RNA transcripts. The TCR CDR3 was subjected to a first round of RT-PCR using the HTBI primer set and the Qiagen OneStep RT-PCR kit. A second multiplex PCR round built the libraries, followed by size selection and purification. Libraries were sequenced paired-end with 100 bp reads on an Illumina HiSeq2000. On the authors' methods: SOAPnuke was used to process the raw data, removing reads that contained adapters or uncalled bases, had a mean Phred below 15, or lacked an exact match to the constant primer or identifier. COPE v1.2.5 was used to merge high-quality paired reads, and clonotypes were defined as unique nucleotide sequences. MiTCR v1.1 was used to align the clonotypes against IMGT TRBV, TRBD and TRBJ reference segments. Analysis was restricted to V-J combinations with a frequency above 0.0001, which covered 98% to 99.2% of repertoires. A TCS score was defined as the ratio of F50 (clonal expansion) to E x V (chaos), with BLOSUM62-based TCRdist applied between CDR3 peptides within each V-J. Welch's t-statistics and random forest reduced several hundred V-J features to about 12, which were used in a naive Bayes classifier (R e1071). Thyroid-blood repertoire similarity was quantified with the Morisita-Horn index. Through fastp at Q25 and MiXCR, TCRdb rebuilt clones from the public reads, retaining in-frame beta chains. Each entry merges the rows of one CDR3 protein and shows their most common DNA and genes. Clone size and V and J calls follow TCRdb, not the original study. Present in this sample are 550,000 to 700,000 distinct CDR3 sequences, roughly 50% of which were seen just once. Together, the top ten hold over 15% of the sample.

Details on this clonotype: Its antigen remains unidentified. One base away there is no much larger clone; base qualities are not given.

The CDR3, cysteine through phenylalanine, is 15 amino acids long. Kept here is only the CDR3 DNA, which spans 45 bases and is read in frame from base 1. CDR1 SNHLY and CDR2 FYNNEI were looked up in the germline V gene. A distance of 21 bases separates the germline ends of V and J, which lose 6 bases and 10 bases respectively. The study excluded patients with uncontrolled infections, other autoimmune diseases, pregnancy or lactation. Diagnoses relied on clinical symptoms, serum thyroxine and TRAb, thyroid ultrasound and orbital computed tomography. Total RNA was extracted using Trizol reagent, and RNA quality was assessed on an Agilent 2100 Bioanalyzer.

Rearrangement joined TRBV2 to TRBJ1-4; the D gene is perhaps TRBD1, on 5 matching bases. Source material: peripheral blood or thyroid tissue (not recorded which). This TCR was recovered from an adult woman with Graves' disease, either hyperthyroidism or ophthalmopathy (not recorded which). The sequence in DNA is TGTGCCAGCAGATTTAGGCAGGGTGGGATTGTAAAACTGTTTTTT. It translates to CASRFRQGGIVKLFF. Full variable domain (CDR3 extended with the reference TRBV2 and TRBJ1-4 proteins): EPEVTQTPSHQVTQMGQEVILRCVPISNHLYFYWYRQILGQKVEFLVSFYNNEISEKSEIFDDQFSVERPDGSNFTLKIRSTKLEDSAMYFCASRFRQGGIVKLFFGSGTQLSVL.